Each of the 23 T cell receptor beta chains below was sequenced from the same sample in a study of cytomegalovirus exposure and HLA in healthy donors. Repertoires were generated with immunoSEQ multiplex PCR, while TCRdb's copy carries only in-frame clones and drops some. Altogether 150,000 to 200,000 clones are present, about nine tenths being singletons, with the ten largest covering approximately 2.5%. The sequenced sample was PBMCs. All receptors derive from a man younger than 35 in good health and CMV-seropositive.

This chain joins TRBV7-9 and TRBJ1-4, with a possible D match to TRBD1 (6 bases). The germline CDR1 and CDR2 sequences are SEHNR and FQNEAQ (reference sequence). The length of the CDR3 is 14 residues. V gave up 0 bases and J gave up 7 bases, with 9 bases separating them. CDR3 region: CASSLAGGGEKLFF. The CDR3 DNA reads TGTGCCAGCAGCTTAGCAGGGGGTGGTGAAAAACTGTTTTTT. Using reference TRBV7-9 and TRBJ1-4 for the parts outside the CDR3, the full variable domain is DTGVSQNPRHKITKRGQNVTFRCDPISEHNRLYWYRQTLGQGPEFLTYFQNEAQLEKSRLLSDRFSAERPKGSFSTLEIQRTEQGDSAMYLCASSLAGGGEKLFFGSGTQLSVL.

In its sample, this clone was seen a few times. Other DNA sequences in the same sample also yield this CDR3. V is TRBV7-2 and J is TRBJ2-7; 7 bases line up with TRBD2. Trimming took 1 base from V and 1 from J; bases not matched to a gene: 4. The germline V gene encodes CDR1 SGHTA and CDR2 FQGNSA. CDR3 length equals 15 residues. The chain's CDR3 is CASSLVGAGSYEQYF. For the CDR3, the DNA is TGTGCCAGCAGCTTAGTCGGAGCGGGGTCCTACGAGCAGTACTTC.

V gene TRBV29-1 combines with J gene TRBJ2-2; D unresolved. The CDR3 contains 13 residues. Germline CDR1 and CDR2: SQVTM and ANQGSEA. V was clipped by 3 bases and J by 4 bases, with 9 bases between them. This CDR3 reads CSVDRMGTGELFF. The CDR3 DNA reads as TGCAGCGTTGACAGGATGGGCACCGGGGAGCTGTTTTTT.

V usage is TRBV9 and J usage is TRBJ2-7, with D maybe TRBD2 (5 bases). This CDR3 has 13 amino acids. Trimming stripped 0 bases from V and 6 bases from J, with 10 bases between. In germline, CDR1 is SGDLS, CDR2 YYNGEE. The CDR3 nucleotides are TGTGCCAGCAGCGTAGATCCCGGGGTCGAGCAGTACTTC. It codes for CASSVDPGVEQYF.

V and J are TRBV6-5 and TRBJ1-4; maybe TRBD1 (6 bases). In germline, CDR1 is MNHEY, CDR2 SVGAGI. Trimming removed 3 bases at V and 8 bases at J, with 19 bases between. The CDR3 runs to 16 residues. DNA for the CDR3: TGTGCCAGCAGTTATGAAAGGGACCCGAGGGGGGAAAAACTGTTTTTT. It codes for CASSYERDPRGEKLFF.

This sequence joins TRBV27 and TRBJ2-7, with 7 bases lining up with TRBD1. Germline values: CDR1 MNHEY, CDR2 SMNVEV (reference sequence). J was trimmed by 7 bases and V by 6 bases; bases with no gene match: 9. This CDR3 has 13 residues. Here the CDR3 DNA reads TGTGCCAGCAGGCACGGGACAGTTTCAGAGCAGTACTTC. Its protein is CASRHGTVSEQYF.

The chain has TRBV11-2 and TRBJ2-3; tentatively, D is TRBD1 (5 bases). Looked up from germline, CDR1 is SGHAT and CDR2 is FQNNGV. V lost 7 bases and J lost 0, with 11 bases in between. The CDR3 sequence is 14 residues long. CDR3 amino acids: CASTDSSSTDTQYF. In DNA, the CDR3 is TGTGCCAGCACCGACAGCTCTAGCACAGATACGCAGTATTTT.

V usage is TRBV4-3 and J usage is TRBJ2-7; tentative D call: TRBD2 (6 bases). V lost 6 bases and J 5 bases, leaving 17 bases between the germline ends. The CDR3 is made up of 14 amino acids. Per the germline V gene, CDR1 is LGHNA and CDR2 is YSLEER. The CDR3 nucleotides read TGCGCCAGCAGTGTGACTAGTACGGCGCACGAGCAGTACTTC. This translates into CASSVTSTAHEQYF.

Of note for this clone: One end of the junction is discordant with germline, which a read error may explain. The CDR3: CASSPQVADTQYF. CDR3 in DNA: TGTGCTAGCAGCCCTCAAGTAGCAGATACGCAGTATTTT. The V call is TRBV7-7, the J call TRBJ2-3; no definite D call. Germline V gives CDR1 SSHAT, CDR2 FNYEAQ (reference sequence). The CDR3 is made up of 13 amino acids.

V gene TRBV9 combines with J gene TRBJ2-3; D perhaps matches TRBD2 (5 bases). V lost 7 bases, J lost 0 bases, and 12 bases lay in between. The CDR3 is 14 residues long. Germline V gene data show CDR1 as SGDLS and CDR2 as YYNGEE. The CDR3 reads CASSAGPSTDTQYF. CDR3 nucleotide sequence: TGTGCCAGCTCCGCGGGTCCCAGCACAGATACGCAGTATTTT.

The V and J genes are TRBV9 and TRBJ2-2, with TRBD2 matching 12 bases. V shed 3 bases and J 1 base; nucleotides not matched to a gene: 4. The CDR3 is made up of 17 amino acids. The germline V gene has CDR1 SGDLS and CDR2 YYNGEE. CDR3 DNA: TGTGCCAGCAGCGGGGGGACTAGCGGGCGGAACACCGGGGAGCTGTTTTTT. Translation: CASSGGTSGRNTGELFF.

This rearrangement joins TRBV30 to TRBJ1-4; 7 nucleotides agree with TRBD1. Trimming removed 3 bases from V and 0 bases from J; junction bases left unmatched: 4. Germline lookup yields CDR1 GTSNPN and CDR2 SVGIG (reference sequence). There are 15 residues in the CDR3. Written as DNA, the CDR3 is TGTGCCTGGAGGTTCGGACAGGCAACTAATGAAAAACTGTTTTTT. Translated: CAWRFGQATNEKLFF.

In this sample, this clone turned up a few times. The chain joins TRBV27 to TRBJ1-6; possibly TRBD1 for D (6 bases). The CDR3 totals 14 residues. V lost 6 bases and J 8 bases, leaving 14 bases between the germline ends. Germline V gene data show CDR1 as MNHEY and CDR2 as SMNVEV (reference sequence). The CDR3 sequence is CASSRTGRDSPLHF. The CDR3 nucleotides are TGTGCCAGCAGCCGAACAGGGAGGGATTCACCCCTCCACTTT.

This chain links TRBV4-1 with TRBJ2-1, with 7 positions matching TRBD2. The ends lost 5 bases at V and 7 bases at J; junction bases unmatched: 14. The germline CDR1 and CDR2 sequences are MGHRA and YSYEKL. The CDR3 contains 16 residues. Written as DNA, the CDR3 is TGCGCCAGCAGCAGACGAGAGGCGGGGGTTTGGAATGAGCAGTTCTTC. This gives the protein CASSRREAGVWNEQFF.

V and J are TRBV7-3 and TRBJ1-1; the D gene is possibly TRBD1 (5 bases). The V gene lost 2 bases and the J gene lost 0 bases, with 10 bases spanning the gap. The CDR3 loop spans 15 amino acids. The germline V gene has CDR1 SGHTA and CDR2 FQGTGA. The CDR3 DNA sequence: TGTGCCAGCAGCTTAGGGGGGACCTTGAACACTGAAGCTTTCTTT. Translating it yields CASSLGGTLNTEAFF.

This chain joins TRBV4-1 and TRBJ2-7; TRBD2 might be the D (5 bases). V dropped 1 base and J dropped 3 bases, with 13 bases sitting between them. The CDR3 has 15 amino acids. Germline lookup yields CDR1 MGHRA and CDR2 YSYEKL. The CDR3 sequence: CASSQVRAGLYEQYF. The DNA of the CDR3 is TGCGCCAGCAGCCAAGTGAGGGCAGGCCTCTACGAGCAGTACTTC.

In DNA form, the CDR3 reads TGTGCCAGCAGCCCCGAGGTAGTGGGCACAGATACGCAGTATTTT. This translates into CASSPEVVGTDTQYF. V usage is TRBV5-4 and J usage is TRBJ2-3, with D uncertain. The CDR3 length is 15 residues. Germline-derived CDR1 and CDR2 are SGHNT and YYREEE (reference sequence). Trimming removed 4 bases from V and 1 base from J, with 13 bases in between.

The rearrangement joins TRBV18 to TRBJ1-1; the D gene is possibly TRBD1 (6 bases). The CDR3 loop spans 16 amino acids. Trimming took off 0 bases at V and 1 base at J, with 12 bases between the two ends. Germline CDR1 KGHSH, CDR2 LQKENI. The DNA of the CDR3 is TGTGCCAGCTCACCACCGGGTGCAGGGGAGAACACTGAAGCTTTCTTT. This codes for CASSPPGAGENTEAFF.

The chain combines TRBV2 with TRBJ2-7; 11 bases agree with TRBD2. CDR3 size: 13 residues. CDR1 and CDR2 (germline): SNHLY, FYNNEI. V was pared by 6 bases and J by 2 bases, with 0 bases of the junction left unmatched. In nucleotides, the CDR3 is TGTGCCAGCAGGACTAGCGGGACCTACGAGCAGTACTTC. The encoded protein is CASRTSGTYEQYF.

The chain carries TRBV11-1 and TRBJ2-7; 14 bases line up with TRBD2. Losses at the gene ends were 5 bases for V and 6 bases for J; bases not matched to a gene: 6. Germline V gene sequence: CDR1 SGHAT, CDR2 FQDESV (reference sequence). This CDR3 region has 15 residues. This CDR3 is CASSPGTSGRSEQYF. As DNA, the CDR3 is TGTGCCAGCAGCCCAGGGACTAGCGGGAGATCCGAGCAGTACTTC. The full variable domain, in which reference TRBV11-1 and TRBJ2-7 provide the parts outside the CDR3, is EAEVAQSPRYKITEKSQAVAFWCDPISGHATLYWYRQILGQGPELLVQFQDESVVDDSQLPKDRFSAERLKGVDSTLKIQPAELGDSAMYLCASSPGTSGRSEQYFGPGTRLTVT.

The chain couples TRBV7-9 to TRBJ2-5; 7 nucleotides align to TRBD2. V dropped 2 bases and J dropped 5; count of bases not matched to a gene: 5. From germline, CDR1 is SEHNR and CDR2 FQNEAQ (reference sequence). The CDR3 consists of 14 residues. The CDR3 DNA sequence: TGTGCCAGCAGCTTACGGTTGGGGGGGGAGACCCAGTACTTC. It yields the protein CASSLRLGGETQYF.

The chain employs TRBV19 and TRBJ2-7, with 8 positions matching TRBD2. Looked up from germline, CDR1 is LNHDA and CDR2 is SQIVND (reference sequence). The length of the CDR3 is 13 residues. V shed 5 bases and J 6 bases; nucleotides not matched to a gene: 6. For the CDR3, the DNA is TGTGCCAGTAGTGGCGGGGGGCTAGGCGAGCAGTACTTC. It specifies CASSGGGLGEQYF.

This clone was found a few times. V gene TRBV4-3 combines with J gene TRBJ1-4, with TRBD1 identical over 7 bases. With 4 bases clipped from V and 10 bases from J, the junction kept 9 bases outside the gene matches. Germline V gene data show CDR1 as LGHNA and CDR2 as YSLEER. The length of the CDR3 is 14 residues. Written as DNA, the CDR3 is TGCGCCAGCAGCCCCGAGGGGAACAGGGGAAAACTGTTTTTT. It encodes CASSPEGNRGKLFF.